Sequencing of this TCR beta chain was carried out in a study of blood T cell repertoires in COVID-19. The protocol was immunoSEQ multiplex PCR, while the TCRdb copy is restricted to in-frame clones and leaves out a portion. The table includes some 150,000 clones, about four fifths detected once. The germline V gene has CDR1 MDHEN and CDR2 SYDVKM. CDR3 length equals 14 residues. V lost 8 bases, J lost 6 bases, and 17 bases lay in between. What was sequenced was peripheral blood. The J gene is TRBJ1-5, the V gene TRBV28, with TRBD1 as a possible D gene (5 bases). The source of this sequence is a woman older than 75 with acute or convalescent COVID-19. In DNA, the CDR3 is TGTGCCAGCCTCCGATCCGCGGGGCGTCAGCCCCAGCATTTT. As protein: CASLRSAGRQPQHF.